Listed here are 30 T cell receptor beta chains from one sample, sequenced in a study of human CD8 memory T cell subsets. Scientists made TCR beta libraries using UMI-labeled 5' RACE. One entry per CDR3 protein, without DNA, is what TCRdb gives after re-calling the 5' RACE reads. The sample data list thousands of distinct CDR3 sequences. The sample consisted of CD8+ T cells from PBMCs. The receptors come from a human donor in good health.

The CDR3: CAWMELRMPYEQYF. V and J are TRBV30 and TRBJ2-7. There are 14 residues in the CDR3. Germline V gene sequence: CDR1 GTSNPN, CDR2 SVGIG (reference sequence).

J is TRBJ1-1 and V is TRBV20-1. The CDR3 is made up of 14 amino acids. Germline V gene sequence: CDR1 DFQATT, CDR2 SNEGSKA (reference sequence). CDR3 amino acids: CSASLPDRNTEAFF.

V usage is TRBV11-2 and J usage is TRBJ2-7. Germline CDR1 SGHAT, CDR2 FQNNGV. The CDR3 sequence is 15 residues long. CDR3 in amino acids: CASSLMIGEDTEQYF.

This clonotype is labeled medium-sized (0.01 to 0.1%) based on frequency. V gene TRBV28 combines with J gene TRBJ2-7. The CDR3 is made up of 13 amino acids. Germline V lookup: CDR1 MDHEN, CDR2 SYDVKM. CDR3 sequence reads: CASSFGPSYEQYF. Full variable domain (remainder filled in from reference TRBV28 and TRBJ2-7): DVKVTQSSRYLVKRTGEKVFLECVQDMDHENMFWYRQDPGLGLRLIYFSYDVKMKEKGDIPEGYSVSREKKERFSLILESASTNQTSMYLCASSFGPSYEQYFGPGTRLTVT.

This clonotype is deemed large by its frequency. The chain has TRBV6-2 or TRBV6-3 and TRBJ2-3; the TCRdb call, TRBD1, lacks DNA for checking. The CDR3 contains 14 residues. Germline V gene lookup returns CDR1 MNHEY and CDR2 SVGEGT. This CDR3 reads CASSYASGADTQYF.

The V call is TRBV29-1, the J call TRBJ1-1; TCRdb proposes TRBD1, but this gene call is untestable without DNA. Per the germline V gene, CDR1 is SQVTM and CDR2 is ANQGSEA. This CDR3 region has 12 residues. CDR3 residues: CSGTGVDTEAFF.

The V gene is TRBV25-1, the J gene TRBJ2-7. The germline gives CDR1 MGHDK, CDR2 SYGVNS. The CDR3 runs to 12 residues. The CDR3 region is CASSETSEEQYF.

The chain carries TRBV2 and TRBJ1-4; TCRdb calls TRBD1, which cannot be checked without DNA. Germline assignment: CDR1 SNHLY and CDR2 FYNNEI. The CDR3 has 14 residues. This CDR3 reads CASSDTGGYEKLFF. The full variable domain, its missing parts supplied by reference TRBV2 and TRBJ1-4, is EPEVTQTPSHQVTQMGQEVILRCVPISNHLYFYWYRQILGQKVEFLVSFYNNEISEKSEIFDDQFSVERPDGSNFTLKIRSTKLEDSAMYFCASSDTGGYEKLFFGSGTQLSVL.

The V call is TRBV9, the J call TRBJ2-2; TCRdb proposes TRBD1, but this gene call is untestable without DNA. This CDR3 comprises 16 residues. Per the germline V gene, CDR1 is SGDLS and CDR2 is YYNGEE. CDR3: CASSGRRGRSTGELFF.

The gene calls are TRBV15 and TRBJ1-2. Germline CDR1 and CDR2: LNHNV and YYDKDF (reference sequence). The CDR3 is 13 amino acids. The CDR3 sequence: CATSRDADYGYTF.

V gene TRBV19 combines with J gene TRBJ2-1; as DNA is missing, the TRBD2 call by TCRdb cannot be tested. CDR1 and CDR2 (germline): LNHDA, SQIVND (reference sequence). This CDR3 region has 17 residues. The CDR3 sequence is CASSTGLAGSSYNEQFF.

The chain is built from TRBV7-9 and TRBJ1-4; without DNA, the TCRdb call of TRBD1 cannot be checked. The CDR3 runs 11 residues. CDR1 SEHNR and CDR2 FQNEAQ come from the germline V gene (reference sequence). CDR3 in amino acids: CASSRTGALFF. Full variable domain (rest looked up from reference TRBV7-9 and TRBJ1-4): DTGVSQNPRHKITKRGQNVTFRCDPISEHNRLYWYRQTLGQGPEFLTYFQNEAQLEKSRLLSDRFSAERPKGSFSTLEIQRTEQGDSAMYLCASSRTGALFFGSGTQLSVL.

The gene calls are TRBV3-1 and TRBJ1-4; without DNA, the TCRdb call of TRBD1 cannot be checked. The CDR3 extends over 14 amino acids. From germline, CDR1 is LGHDT and CDR2 YNNKEL (reference sequence). CDR3 in amino acids: CASRQGFRDEKLFF.

The chain uses TRBV6-6 and TRBJ2-5; without DNA, the TCRdb call of TRBD2 cannot be checked. The V gene's germline CDR1 is MNHNY and CDR2 SVGAGI (reference sequence). This CDR3 spans 16 amino acids. The CDR3 loop is CASSYLVAGDQETQYF.

The CDR3 sequence is CASSPGQYEQYF. J is TRBJ2-7 and V is TRBV13; the D call from TCRdb, TRBD1, cannot be confirmed without DNA. CDR1 is PRHDT, CDR2 FYEKMQ, per germline (reference sequence). The CDR3 is 12 amino acids.

The rearrangement uses TRBV7-6 and TRBJ1-6; TCRdb calls TRBD1, which cannot be checked without DNA. CDR1 is SGHVS and CDR2 is FNYEAQ in the germline V gene. CDR3 length: 14 residues. The CDR3 region is CASSYGQNNSPLHF.

J is TRBJ1-2 and V is TRBV4-1. Germline CDR1 MGHRA, CDR2 YSYEKL. The CDR3 totals 13 residues. CDR3 protein: CASSQVLAGGYTF.

V is TRBV20-1 and J is TRBJ2-3; TCRdb's D gene call, TRBD1, goes unchecked for lack of DNA. This CDR3 contains 14 residues. Germline V gives CDR1 DFQATT, CDR2 SNEGSKA (reference sequence). CDR3 sequence reads: CSARVQGGTDTQYF.

CDR3 amino acids: CASRGLEDQETQYF. V is TRBV27 and J is TRBJ2-5. Germline V gene sequence: CDR1 MNHEY, CDR2 SMNVEV (reference sequence). The CDR3 has 14 amino acids.

Here the CDR3 reads CSVPPGTGTYTEAFF. The genes are TRBV20-1 and TRBJ1-1; the D gene TCRdb calls, TRBD1, cannot be checked with no DNA. Germline V gene data show CDR1 as DFQATT and CDR2 as SNEGSKA (reference sequence). This CDR3 is built from 15 residues.

CDR3 in amino acids: CASSLQGQGYEQYF. The rearrangement uses TRBV5-4 and TRBJ2-7; TCRdb indicates TRBD1, and absent DNA this call remains unverified. The CDR3 loop spans 14 amino acids. The germline V gene has CDR1 SGHNT and CDR2 YYREEE (reference sequence).

The genes are TRBV28 and TRBJ2-1; checking the TCRdb D call of TRBD2 is not possible without DNA. This CDR3 is 16 amino acids long. The germline CDR1 and CDR2 sequences are MDHEN and SYDVKM. CDR3 loop: CASSPDGEGSYNEQFF.

The V call is TRBV24-1, the J call TRBJ2-3; the TRBD1 assignment by TCRdb is unverifiable without DNA. CDR1 is KGHDR, CDR2 SFDVKD, per germline. This CDR3 is 17 amino acids long. The CDR3 sequence: CATSAPGGQQGPDTQYF.

This clonotype shows up as hyperexpanded by frequency. V is TRBV2 and J is TRBJ2-1. The CDR3 is made up of 13 amino acids. CDR1 is SNHLY, CDR2 FYNNEI, per germline. The CDR3 spells CASSEAEDNEQFF.

The chain uses TRBV6-2 or TRBV6-3 and TRBJ1-1. The germline gives CDR1 MNHEY, CDR2 SVGEGT. This CDR3 is built from 18 residues. The CDR3: CASSYSLGDLREGTEAFF.

The V call is TRBV9, the J call TRBJ2-3; the TCRdb D gene call, TRBD2, has no DNA to confirm it. Germline assignment: CDR1 SGDLS and CDR2 YYNGEE. This CDR3 contains 14 residues. CDR3 loop: CASSSSGLRDTQYF.

The rearrangement joins TRBV10-2 to TRBJ2-1; TCRdb reports TRBD2, a call that lacks DNA to check it against. The CDR3 spans 14 residues. The V gene's germline CDR1 is WSHSY and CDR2 SAAADI. Here the CDR3 reads CATQKREGRIEQFF.

CDR3 amino acids: CASSYWPGHSGSEQYF. The rearrangement uses TRBV28 and TRBJ2-7; TCRdb's assignment of TRBD1 cannot be checked, as there is no DNA. The CDR3 consists of 16 residues. Germline CDR1 MDHEN, CDR2 SYDVKM.

According to its frequency, this clonotype is medium-sized. The chain uses TRBV12-3 or TRBV12-4 and TRBJ1-2; TCRdb proposes TRBD1, but this gene call is untestable without DNA. The CDR3 totals 15 residues. The CDR3 reads CASSLTGLGEEGYTF.

V and J are TRBV7-2 and TRBJ2-7; TCRdb gives TRBD2 as the D gene, but with no DNA this cannot be confirmed. The CDR3 has 15 amino acids. CDR1 SGHTA and CDR2 FQGNSA come from the germline V gene. This CDR3 is CASSSLSSRGGEQYF. Looking up the rest from reference TRBV7-2 and TRBJ2-7 gives the full variable domain: GAGVSQSPSNKVTEKGKDVELRCDPISGHTALYWYRQSLGQGLEFLIYFQGNSAPDKSGLPSDRFSAERTGGSVSTLTIQRTQQEDSAVYLCASSSLSSRGGEQYFGPGTRLTVT.